This paragraph covers one TCR beta chain sequence. Antigen unknown. These data are taken from a study of cytomegalovirus exposure and HLA in healthy donors. Study-wide results and limits: In an earlier analysis, most TCR beta V segments were productive about 90% or about 30% of the time.

PCR involved 60 Vbeta and 13 Jbeta primers. TCRdb's table, derived via immunoSEQ multiplex PCR, lists solely in-frame clones and lacks some. The table lists about 130,000 clones, around 75% of them singletons. Trimming at V came to 7 bases and at J to 17 bases, leaving 8 bases not matched to a gene. This CDR3 contains 11 residues. CDR1 MNHNS and CDR2 SASEGT come from the germline V gene. Sample: PBMCs. V gene TRBV6-1 combines with J gene TRBJ1-4, with 9 positions matching TRBD1. This clonotype originated in a middle-aged man in good health and CMV-seronegative. CDR3 coding DNA: TGTGCCAGCATGGGACAGGGATTATTCTTTTTT. Its translation: CASMGQGLFFF.